This TCR beta chain was recorded in a study of T cell changes during pregnancy in multiple sclerosis. The V gene's germline CDR1 is SGHDT and CDR2 YYEEEE. V gave up 0 bases and J gave up 3 bases, with 12 bases separating them. CDR3 size: 16 residues. Sequencing was performed with immunoSEQ multiplex PCR; in TCRdb, only in-frame clones are kept and a portion is missing. The table shows about 120,000 clones, with 80% to 95% occurring only once. Sequenced here: peripheral blood, sampled before pregnancy. The V call is TRBV5-6, the J call TRBJ2-2; a weak D match, TRBD1 (5 bases). The receptor's source is a female donor with multiple sclerosis, enrolled in a pregnancy study. The chain's CDR3 is CASSLANDRHTGELFF. CDR3 bases: TGTGCCAGCAGCTTGGCCAACGACAGACACACCGGGGAGCTGTTTTTT.